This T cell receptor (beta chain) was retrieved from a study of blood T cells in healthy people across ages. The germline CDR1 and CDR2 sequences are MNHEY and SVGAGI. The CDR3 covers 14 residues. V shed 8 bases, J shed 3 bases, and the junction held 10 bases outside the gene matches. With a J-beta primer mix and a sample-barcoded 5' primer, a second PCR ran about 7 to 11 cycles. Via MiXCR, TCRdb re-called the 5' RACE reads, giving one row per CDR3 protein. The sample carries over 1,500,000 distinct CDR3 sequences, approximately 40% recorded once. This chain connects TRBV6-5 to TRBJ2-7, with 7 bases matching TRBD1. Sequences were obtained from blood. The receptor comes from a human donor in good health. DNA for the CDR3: TGTGCCAGCGGTCGGGACAGTCGATACTACGAGCAGTACTTC. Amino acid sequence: CASGRDSRYYEQYF.